What follows are 11 T cell receptor beta chains derived from one specimen sequenced in a study of PD-1 blockade in classical Hodgkin lymphoma. Measured with immunoSEQ multiplex PCR; TCRdb has only the in-frame clones, and not every one. The repertoire holds 5,500 to 7,000 clones, with 70% to 85% as singletons. With no exception, relapse followed autologous stem cell transplantation in all patients, and brentuximab vedotin exposure varied. The material was peripheral blood mononuclear cells (PBMCs), obtained at baseline. The receptor source for this set is a human donor with classical Hodgkin lymphoma.

The chain recombines TRBV5-6 with TRBJ2-3; possible D gene TRBD2, 7 bases. Trimming cost V 0 bases and J 2 bases, with 13 bases left between them. This CDR3 is 16 amino acids long. Germline V gene lookup returns CDR1 SGHDT and CDR2 YYEEEE. The CDR3 is CASSLVGGRVTDTQYF. For the CDR3, the DNA is TGTGCCAGCAGCTTGGTCGGGGGGCGCGTCACAGATACGCAGTATTTT.

The CDR3 nucleotides are TGTGCCAGCAGTTTATCTAACTATGGCTACACCTTC. This translates into CASSLSNYGYTF. The rearrangement links TRBV28 to TRBJ1-2; no clear D. Germline loops: CDR1 MDHEN, CDR2 SYDVKM. The CDR3 is made up of 12 amino acids. V lost 1 base and J 0 bases, leaving 0 bases between the germline ends.

The chain links TRBV19 to TRBJ1-2, with 9 bases lining up with TRBD1. V gave up 8 bases and J gave up 5 bases; unmatched junction bases: 6. The CDR3 is 13 amino acids. Germline-derived CDR1 and CDR2 are LNHDA and SQIVND (reference sequence). For the CDR3, the DNA is TGTGCCAGTTCCGGGACAGGGTTTTATGGCTACACCTTC. Its translation: CASSGTGFYGYTF. Variable domain in full (rest from reference TRBV19 and TRBJ1-2): DGGITQSPKYLFRKEGQNVTLSCEQNLNHDAMYWYRQDPGQGLRLIYYSQIVNDFQKGDIAEGYSVSREKKESFPLTVTSAQKNPTAFYLCASSGTGFYGYTFGSGTRLTVV.

The chain recombines TRBV7-9 with TRBJ2-5, with D uncertain. This CDR3 comprises 11 residues. Trimming left V 3 bases short and J 4 bases short, with 3 bases between. Germline V gene sequence: CDR1 SEHNR, CDR2 FQNEAQ (reference sequence). CDR3 in amino acids: CASSFGETQYF. For the CDR3, the DNA is TGTGCCAGCAGCTTCGGAGAGACCCAGTACTTC.

The chain uses TRBV27 and TRBJ2-3; D is unresolved. The CDR3 runs to 15 residues. The germline V and J ends were trimmed by 0 bases and 4 bases, with 11 bases remaining between them. Looked up from germline, CDR1 is MNHEY and CDR2 is SMNVEV (reference sequence). The CDR3 DNA sequence: TGTGCCAGCAGTTTATCGGTGTGGGTTTCAGATACGCAGTATTTT. Protein product: CASSLSVWVSDTQYF.

The J gene is TRBJ1-2, the V gene TRBV18; D not resolved. In germline, CDR1 is KGHSH, CDR2 LQKENI. The CDR3 totals 13 residues. V lost 2 bases to trimming and J lost 4 bases, with 8 bases between them. The DNA of the CDR3 is TGTGCCAGCTCACCAGACGGGATCTATGGCTACACCTTC. Its protein is CASSPDGIYGYTF. Drawing the rest from reference TRBV18 and TRBJ1-2, the complete variable domain is NAGVMQNPRHLVRRRGQEARLRCSPMKGHSHVYWYRQLPEEGLKFMVYLQKENIIDESGMPKERFSAEFPKEGPSILRIQQVVRGDSAAYFCASSPDGIYGYTFGSGTRLTVV.

V usage is TRBV5-1 and J usage is TRBJ2-6; D perhaps matches TRBD2 (5 bases). Trimming shortened V by 7 bases and J by 5 bases, and 22 bases separated the two germline ends. This CDR3 comprises 17 residues. Germline V gene sequence: CDR1 SGHRS, CDR2 YFSETQ. CDR3 sequence: CASYLAGSQSRANVLTF. CDR3 in DNA: TGCGCCAGCTATTTGGCGGGTTCACAAAGTCGGGCCAACGTCCTGACTTTC.

The chain recombines TRBV27 with TRBJ2-1; 8 bases fit TRBD2. The germline V gene has CDR1 MNHEY and CDR2 SMNVEV (reference sequence). There are 18 residues in the CDR3. With 2 bases clipped from V and 5 bases from J, the junction kept 14 bases outside the gene matches. CDR3 in DNA: TGTGCCAGCAGTTTAGAAGCAGCGGGACTAGGCATGAACAATGAGCAGTTCTTC. Its translation is CASSLEAAGLGMNNEQFF.

The V and J genes are TRBV27 and TRBJ2-7; a possible D gene is TRBD2 (6 bases). Trimming removed 7 bases at V and 3 bases at J, with 19 bases between. The CDR3 is 15 residues long. CDR1 is MNHEY and CDR2 is SMNVEV in the germline V gene (reference sequence). The DNA for the CDR3 is TGTGCCAGCAAGCCAAGAGGGACTCTAGTCTACGAGCAGTACTTC. It is translated as CASKPRGTLVYEQYF.

The genes are TRBV2 and TRBJ1-1, with D unresolved. The CDR3 runs to 15 residues. V was shortened by 4 bases and J by 5 bases, with 17 bases between the two germline ends. CDR1 and CDR2 from the germline V gene are SNHLY and FYNNEI. The CDR3 DNA follows: TGTGCCAGCAGTGGTTTTAACCGACTGGGGACTGAAGCTTTCTTT. Translation: CASSGFNRLGTEAFF.

The gene calls are TRBV2 and TRBJ1-1; D remains ambiguous. V shed 7 bases and J shed 4 bases, with 10 bases lying between them. The CDR3 spans 12 residues. Germline V gene data show CDR1 as SNHLY and CDR2 as FYNNEI. The DNA of the CDR3 is TGTGCCAGCATGGAGGATGGCACTGAAGCTTTCTTT. It specifies CASMEDGTEAFF. The entire variable domain, with the rest obtained from reference TRBV2 and TRBJ1-1, is as follows: EPEVTQTPSHQVTQMGQEVILRCVPISNHLYFYWYRQILGQKVEFLVSFYNNEISEKSEIFDDQFSVERPDGSNFTLKIRSTKLEDSAMYFCASMEDGTEAFFGQGTRLTVV.